This T cell receptor (beta chain) was sequenced during a study of blood T cell repertoires in COVID-19. At the level of the study: Samples of COVID-19 (acute and convalescent) were obtained from the United States, Italy and Spain.

In Seattle, patients joined the study during active infection and were tracked longitudinally. A single count supports this clone. In the study's own analysis: From reference gene primer amplification, estimates of nucleated cell counts were derived. TCRdb keeps only in-frame clones here, not all; method: immunoSEQ multiplex PCR. Clonal size and the V and J genes are those of that table, whereas D and trimming came from the DNA. In the table there are under 350,000 clones, about nine tenths of which are singletons. Germline V gene sequence: CDR1 GTSNPN, CDR2 SVGIG (reference sequence). With V trimmed by 5 bases and J by 2 bases, 3 bases remained unmatched. The CDR3 is 14 amino acids.

The sequence derives from a woman under 40 with COVID-19, enrolled during active disease. The gene calls are TRBV30 and TRBJ2-2; 9 nucleotides line up with TRBD2. The specimen was peripheral blood. CDR3 in amino acids: CAWGGLANTGELFF. As DNA, the CDR3 is TGTGCCTGGGGGGGACTAGCAAACACCGGGGAGCTGTTTTTT.